Here is one T cell receptor beta chain with its context. What it recognizes is unknown. Together with a sample-barcoded 5' primer, a J-beta primer mix was included in a second PCR lasting about 7 to 11 cycles. TCRdb re-analysed the 5' RACE reads in MiXCR, keeping a single row per CDR3 protein. The sample carries about 1.1 million distinct CDR3 sequences, more than 30% recorded once. These data are taken from a study of blood T cells in healthy people across ages. This CDR3 is 16 amino acids long. CDR1 is MNHEY and CDR2 is SMNVEV in the germline V gene (reference sequence). The V gene lost 2 bases and the J gene lost 2 bases, with 15 bases spanning the gap. Overall study results and limits: Observed TCR beta diversity per million T cells went down as age went up. This fall followed a roughly linear course with age.

The V and J genes are TRBV27 and TRBJ1-2; TRBD1 is a possible D gene (6 bases). The sequence derives from a man aged 18 to 29 in good health. The sequencing input was blood. CDR3: CASSLNRGGLNYGYTF. The CDR3 DNA follows: TGTGCCAGCAGTTTAAACAGAGGGGGATTAAACTATGGCTACACCTTC.